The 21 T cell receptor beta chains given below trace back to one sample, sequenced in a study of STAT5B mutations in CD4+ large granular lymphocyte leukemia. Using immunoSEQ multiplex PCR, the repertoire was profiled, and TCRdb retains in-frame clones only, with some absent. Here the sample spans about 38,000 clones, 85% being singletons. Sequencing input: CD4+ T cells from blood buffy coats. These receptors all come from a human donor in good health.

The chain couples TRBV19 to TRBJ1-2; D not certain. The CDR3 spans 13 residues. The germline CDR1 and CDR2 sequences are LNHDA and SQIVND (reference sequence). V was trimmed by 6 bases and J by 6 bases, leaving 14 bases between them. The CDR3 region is CASRPRGVDGYTF. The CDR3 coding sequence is TGTGCCAGTAGACCCCGCGGGGTTGATGGCTACACCTTC.

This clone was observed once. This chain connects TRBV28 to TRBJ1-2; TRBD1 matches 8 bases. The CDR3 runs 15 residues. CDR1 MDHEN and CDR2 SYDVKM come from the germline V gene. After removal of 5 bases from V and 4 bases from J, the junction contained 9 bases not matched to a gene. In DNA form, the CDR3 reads TGTGCCAGCAGTCCCAATCCGGGACAGGTCTATGGCTACACCTTC. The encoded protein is CASSPNPGQVYGYTF.

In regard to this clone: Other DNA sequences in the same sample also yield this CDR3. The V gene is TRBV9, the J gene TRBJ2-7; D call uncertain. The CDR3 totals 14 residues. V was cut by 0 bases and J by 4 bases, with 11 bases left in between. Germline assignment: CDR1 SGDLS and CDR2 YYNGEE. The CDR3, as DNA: TGTGCCAGCAGCGTAGGGAGTGGGTCGTACGAGCAGTACTTC. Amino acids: CASSVGSGSYEQYF.

As DNA, the CDR3 is TGCGCCAGCAGCTCCGGGACTAGCCAGAGGGGCCAGTACTTC. This translates into CASSSGTSQRGQYF. V usage is TRBV5-1 and J usage is TRBJ2-7; 9 bases agree with TRBD2. The CDR3 covers 14 residues. V was clipped by 3 bases and J by 10 bases; unmatched bases: 11. From germline, CDR1 is SGHRS and CDR2 YFSETQ.

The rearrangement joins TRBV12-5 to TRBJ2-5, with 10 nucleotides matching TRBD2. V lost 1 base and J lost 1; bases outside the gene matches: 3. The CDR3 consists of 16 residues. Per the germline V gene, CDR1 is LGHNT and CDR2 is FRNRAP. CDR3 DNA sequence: TGTGCTAGTGGTTTGGCCGGACTAGCGGCCCAAGAGACCCAGTACTTC. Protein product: CASGLAGLAAQETQYF. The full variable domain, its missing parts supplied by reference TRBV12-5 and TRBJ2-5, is DARVTQTPRHKVTEMGQEVTMRCQPILGHNTVFWYRQTMMQGLELLAYFRNRAPLDDSGMPKDRFSAEMPDATLATLKIQPSEPRDSAVYFCASGLAGLAAQETQYFGPGTRLLVL.

This CDR3 reads CASSGDRFEDTQYF. CDR3 nucleotides: TGTGCCAGCAGTGGGGACAGGTTTGAGGATACGCAGTATTTT. The chain recombines TRBV2 with TRBJ2-3, with 8 bases lining up with TRBD1. The CDR3 is made up of 14 amino acids. The trim removed 4 bases at V and 6 bases at J, leaving 6 bases unmatched. CDR1 SNHLY and CDR2 FYNNEI come from the germline V gene.

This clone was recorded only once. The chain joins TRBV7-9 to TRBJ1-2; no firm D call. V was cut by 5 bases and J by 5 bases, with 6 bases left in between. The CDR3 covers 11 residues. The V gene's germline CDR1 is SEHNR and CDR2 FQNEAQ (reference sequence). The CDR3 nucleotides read TGTGCCAGCAGCGAATTATATGGCTACACCTTC. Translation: CASSELYGYTF.

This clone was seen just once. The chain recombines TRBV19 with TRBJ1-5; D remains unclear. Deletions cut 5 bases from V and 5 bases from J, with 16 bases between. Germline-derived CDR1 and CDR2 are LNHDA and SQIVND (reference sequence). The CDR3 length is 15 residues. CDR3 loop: CASSPWLSSYQPQHF. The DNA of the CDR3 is TGTGCCAGTAGTCCTTGGTTATCTTCATATCAGCCCCAGCATTTT.

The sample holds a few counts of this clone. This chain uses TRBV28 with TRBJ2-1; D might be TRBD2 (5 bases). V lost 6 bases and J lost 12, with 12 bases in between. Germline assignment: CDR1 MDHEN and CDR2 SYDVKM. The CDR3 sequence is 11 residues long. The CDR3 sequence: CASSLTRVQFF. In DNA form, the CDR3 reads TGTGCCAGCAGCCTAACTAGGGTGCAGTTCTTC.

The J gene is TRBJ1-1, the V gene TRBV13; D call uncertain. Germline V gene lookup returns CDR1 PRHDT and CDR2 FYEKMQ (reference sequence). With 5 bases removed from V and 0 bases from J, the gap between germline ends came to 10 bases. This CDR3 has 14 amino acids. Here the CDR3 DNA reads TGTGCCAGCAGCCTCGACGGTATGAACACTGAAGCTTTCTTT. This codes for CASSLDGMNTEAFF.

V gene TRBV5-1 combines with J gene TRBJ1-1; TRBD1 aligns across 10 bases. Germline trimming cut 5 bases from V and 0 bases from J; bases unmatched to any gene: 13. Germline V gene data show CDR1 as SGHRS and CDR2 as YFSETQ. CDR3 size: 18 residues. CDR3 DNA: TGCGCCAGCAGGGGTGGCGGGACAGGGGCTAATATGAACACTGAAGCTTTCTTT. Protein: CASRGGGTGANMNTEAFF.

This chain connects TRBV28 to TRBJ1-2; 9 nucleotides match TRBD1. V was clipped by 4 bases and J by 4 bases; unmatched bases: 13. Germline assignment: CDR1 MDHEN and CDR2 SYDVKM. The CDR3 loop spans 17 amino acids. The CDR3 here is CASSSLTQGAWGYGYTF. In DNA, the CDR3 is TGTGCCAGCAGTTCCCTGACACAGGGGGCGTGGGGCTATGGCTACACCTTC.

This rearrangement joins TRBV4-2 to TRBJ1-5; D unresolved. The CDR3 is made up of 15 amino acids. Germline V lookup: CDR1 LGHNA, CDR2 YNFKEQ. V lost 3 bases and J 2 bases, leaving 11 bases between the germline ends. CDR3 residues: CASSQGILGNQPQHF. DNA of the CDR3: TGTGCCAGCAGCCAGGGGATCTTGGGCAATCAGCCCCAGCATTTT.

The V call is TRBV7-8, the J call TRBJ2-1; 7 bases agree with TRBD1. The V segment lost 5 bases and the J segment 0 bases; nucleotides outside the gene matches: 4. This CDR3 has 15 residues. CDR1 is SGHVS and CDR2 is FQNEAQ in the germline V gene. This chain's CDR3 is CASSGDSISYNEQFF. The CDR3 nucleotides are TGTGCCAGCAGCGGGGACAGTATCTCCTACAATGAGCAGTTCTTC.

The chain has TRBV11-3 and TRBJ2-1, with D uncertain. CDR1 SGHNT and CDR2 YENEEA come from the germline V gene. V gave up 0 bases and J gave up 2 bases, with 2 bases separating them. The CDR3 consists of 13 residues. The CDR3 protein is CASSLEPYNEQFF. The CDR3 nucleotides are TGTGCCAGCAGCTTAGAGCCCTACAATGAGCAGTTCTTC.

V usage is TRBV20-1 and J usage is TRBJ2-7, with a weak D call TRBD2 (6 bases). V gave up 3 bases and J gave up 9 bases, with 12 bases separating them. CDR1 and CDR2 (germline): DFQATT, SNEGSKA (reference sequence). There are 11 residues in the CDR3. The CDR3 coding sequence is TGCAGTGCTAGCCCGGGGGAGTGGCAGTACTTC. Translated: CSASPGEWQYF.

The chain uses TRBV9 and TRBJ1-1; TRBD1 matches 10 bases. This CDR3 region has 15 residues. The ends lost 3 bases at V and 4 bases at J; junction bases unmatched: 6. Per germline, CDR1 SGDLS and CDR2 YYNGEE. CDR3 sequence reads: CASSDGRDRGTEAFF. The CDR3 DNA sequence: TGTGCCAGCAGCGACGGGCGGGACAGGGGCACTGAAGCTTTCTTT.

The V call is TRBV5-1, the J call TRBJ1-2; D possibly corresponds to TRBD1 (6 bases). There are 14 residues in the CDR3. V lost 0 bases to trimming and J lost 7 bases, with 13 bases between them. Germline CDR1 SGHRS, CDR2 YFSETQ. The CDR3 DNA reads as TGCGCCAGCAGCTTGGCCCCAGGGGTTGGTGGCTACACCTTC. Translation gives CASSLAPGVGGYTF.

The CDR3 loop is CASSFDRRQSTGELFF. CDR3 bases: TGTGCCAGCAGCTTCGATCGAAGACAGTCCACCGGGGAGCTGTTTTTT. The chain has TRBV7-8 and TRBJ2-2, with a tentative D call TRBD1 (5 bases). Germline V gene data show CDR1 as SGHVS and CDR2 as FQNEAQ. The CDR3 totals 16 residues. The V end lost 3 bases, the J end lost 4 bases, and 15 bases lay between the germline ends.

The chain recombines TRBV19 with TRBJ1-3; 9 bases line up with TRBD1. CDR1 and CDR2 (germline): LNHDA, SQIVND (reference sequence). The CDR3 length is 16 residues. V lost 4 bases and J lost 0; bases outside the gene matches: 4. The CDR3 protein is CASSTPTGGSGNTIYF. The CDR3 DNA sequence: TGTGCCAGTAGTACCCCGACAGGGGGCTCTGGAAACACCATATATTTT. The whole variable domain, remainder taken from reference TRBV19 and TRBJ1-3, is DGGITQSPKYLFRKEGQNVTLSCEQNLNHDAMYWYRQDPGQGLRLIYYSQIVNDFQKGDIAEGYSVSREKKESFPLTVTSAQKNPTAFYLCASSTPTGGSGNTIYFGEGSWLTVV.

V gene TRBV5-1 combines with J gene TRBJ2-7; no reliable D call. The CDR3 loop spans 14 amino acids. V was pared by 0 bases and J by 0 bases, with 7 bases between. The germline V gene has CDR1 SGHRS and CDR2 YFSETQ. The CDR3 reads CASSLDVSSYEQYF. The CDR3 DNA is TGCGCCAGCAGCTTGGATGTGAGCTCCTACGAGCAGTACTTC. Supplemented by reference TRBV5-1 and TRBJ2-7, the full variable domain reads KAGVTQTPRYLIKTRGQQVTLSCSPISGHRSVSWYQQTPGQGLQFLFEYFSETQRNKGNFPGRFSGRQFSNSRSEMNVSTLELGDSALYLCASSLDVSSYEQYFGPGTRLTVT.